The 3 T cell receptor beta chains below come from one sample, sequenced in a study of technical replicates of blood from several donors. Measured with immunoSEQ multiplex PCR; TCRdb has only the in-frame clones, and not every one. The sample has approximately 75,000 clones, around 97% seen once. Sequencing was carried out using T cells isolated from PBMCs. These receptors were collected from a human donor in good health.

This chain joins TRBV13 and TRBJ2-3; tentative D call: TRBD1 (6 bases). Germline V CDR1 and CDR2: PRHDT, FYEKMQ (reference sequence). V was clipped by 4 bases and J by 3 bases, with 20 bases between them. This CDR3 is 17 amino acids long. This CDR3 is CASSSGKGRQGTDTQYF. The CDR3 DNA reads TGTGCCAGCAGCTCCGGAAAGGGACGGCAGGGGACAGATACGCAGTATTTT.

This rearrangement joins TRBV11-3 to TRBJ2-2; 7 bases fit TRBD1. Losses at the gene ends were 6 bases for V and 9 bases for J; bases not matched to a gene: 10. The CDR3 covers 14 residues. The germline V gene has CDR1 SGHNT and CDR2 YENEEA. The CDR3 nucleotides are TGTGCCAGCAGGCGACAGGGAGAAACCCGGGAGCTGTTTTTT. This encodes CASRRQGETRELFF. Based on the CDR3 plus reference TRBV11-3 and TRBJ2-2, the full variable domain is EAGVVQSPRYKIIEKKQPVAFWCNPISGHNTLYWYLQNLGQGPELLIRYENEEAVDDSQLPKDRFSAERLKGVDSTLKIQPAELGDSAVYLCASRRQGETRELFFGEGSRLTVL.

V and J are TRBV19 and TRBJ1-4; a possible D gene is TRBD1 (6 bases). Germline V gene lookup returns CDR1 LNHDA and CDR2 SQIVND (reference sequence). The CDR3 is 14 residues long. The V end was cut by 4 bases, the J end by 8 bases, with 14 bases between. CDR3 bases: TGTGCCAGTAGTACCGGGACAAAGGGCGAAAAACTGTTTTTT. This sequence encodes CASSTGTKGEKLFF.